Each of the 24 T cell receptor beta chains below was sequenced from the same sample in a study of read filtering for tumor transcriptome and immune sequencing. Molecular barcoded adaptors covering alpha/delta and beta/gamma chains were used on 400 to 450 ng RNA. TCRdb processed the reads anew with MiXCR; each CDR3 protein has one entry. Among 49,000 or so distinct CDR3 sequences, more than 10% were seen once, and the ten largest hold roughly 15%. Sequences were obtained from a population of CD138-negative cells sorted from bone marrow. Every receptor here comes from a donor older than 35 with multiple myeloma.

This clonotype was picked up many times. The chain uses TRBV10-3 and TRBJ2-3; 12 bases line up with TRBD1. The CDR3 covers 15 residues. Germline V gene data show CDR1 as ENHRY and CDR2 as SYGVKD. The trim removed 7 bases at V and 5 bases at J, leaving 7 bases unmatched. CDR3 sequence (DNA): TGTGCCATCAATAGGGACAGGGGGCTTGAAGATACGCAGTATTTT. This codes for CAINRDRGLEDTQYF.

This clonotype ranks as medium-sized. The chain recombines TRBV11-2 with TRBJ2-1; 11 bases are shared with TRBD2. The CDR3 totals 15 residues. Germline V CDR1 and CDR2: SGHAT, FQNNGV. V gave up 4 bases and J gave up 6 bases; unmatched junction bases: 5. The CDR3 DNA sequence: TGTGCCAGCAGCTCCTATCTAGCGGGAGGCAATGAGCAGTTCTTC. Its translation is CASSSYLAGGNEQFF.

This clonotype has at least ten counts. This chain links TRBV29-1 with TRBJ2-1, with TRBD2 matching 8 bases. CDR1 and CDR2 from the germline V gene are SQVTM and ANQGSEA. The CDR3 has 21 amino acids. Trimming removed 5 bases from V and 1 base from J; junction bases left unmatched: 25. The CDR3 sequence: CSVLGRVAGPTYGPSYNEQFF. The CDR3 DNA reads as TGCAGCGTTCTGGGCCGGGTAGCGGGACCCACCTATGGGCCTTCCTACAATGAGCAGTTCTTC.

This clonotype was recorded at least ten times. This CDR3 reads CSALPGQGMKKMFF. In nucleotides, the CDR3 is TGCAGTGCCCTTCCGGGACAGGGGATGAAAAAGATGTTTTTT. The chain links TRBV20-1 to TRBJ1-4, with TRBD1 matching 10 bases. CDR3 length: 14 residues. J gave up 15 bases and V 6 bases, and 16 bases lay outside the gene matches. Germline CDR1 and CDR2: DFQATT and SNEGSKA (reference sequence).

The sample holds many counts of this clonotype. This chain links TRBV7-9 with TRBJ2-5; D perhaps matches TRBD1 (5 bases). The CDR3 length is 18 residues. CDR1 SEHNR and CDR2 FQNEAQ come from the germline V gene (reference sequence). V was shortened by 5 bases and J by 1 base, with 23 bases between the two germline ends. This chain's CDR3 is CASSAPSILAGLQETQYF. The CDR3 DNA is TGTGCCAGCAGCGCCCCGAGTATCCTGGCAGGGCTCCAAGAGACCCAGTACTTC.

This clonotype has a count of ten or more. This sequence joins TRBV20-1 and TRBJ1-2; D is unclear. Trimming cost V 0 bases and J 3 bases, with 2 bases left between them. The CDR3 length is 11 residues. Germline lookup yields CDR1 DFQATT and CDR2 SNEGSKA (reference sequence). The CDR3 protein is CSAREDYGYTF. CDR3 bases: TGCAGTGCTAGAGAAGACTATGGCTACACCTTC.

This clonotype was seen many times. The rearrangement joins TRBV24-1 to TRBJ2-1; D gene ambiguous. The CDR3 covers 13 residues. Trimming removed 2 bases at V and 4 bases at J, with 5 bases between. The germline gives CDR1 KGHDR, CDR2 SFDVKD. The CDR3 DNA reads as TGTGCCACCAGTGATTACAGTTACAATGAGCAGTTCTTC. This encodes CATSDYSYNEQFF.

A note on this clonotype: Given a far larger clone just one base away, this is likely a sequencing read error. CDR3: CAISYGGSQPQHF. CDR3 nucleotide sequence: TGTGCCATCAGTTACGGAGGAAGTCAGCCCCAGCATTTT. V is TRBV10-3 and J is TRBJ1-5; D gene unclear. Germline loops: CDR1 ENHRY, CDR2 SYGVKD. The V and J ends lost 5 bases and 6 bases respectively, with 11 bases between them. The CDR3 sequence is 13 residues long.

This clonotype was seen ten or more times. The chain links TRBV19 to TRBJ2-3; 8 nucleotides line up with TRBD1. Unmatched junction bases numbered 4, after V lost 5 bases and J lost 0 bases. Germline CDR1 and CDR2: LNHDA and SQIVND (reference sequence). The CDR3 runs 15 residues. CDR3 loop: CASSLRQGSTDTQYF. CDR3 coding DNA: TGTGCCAGTAGTCTACGACAGGGGAGCACAGATACGCAGTATTTT. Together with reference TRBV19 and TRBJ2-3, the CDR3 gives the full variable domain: DGGITQSPKYLFRKEGQNVTLSCEQNLNHDAMYWYRQDPGQGLRLIYYSQIVNDFQKGDIAEGYSVSREKKESFPLTVTSAQKNPTAFYLCASSLRQGSTDTQYFGPGTRLTVL.

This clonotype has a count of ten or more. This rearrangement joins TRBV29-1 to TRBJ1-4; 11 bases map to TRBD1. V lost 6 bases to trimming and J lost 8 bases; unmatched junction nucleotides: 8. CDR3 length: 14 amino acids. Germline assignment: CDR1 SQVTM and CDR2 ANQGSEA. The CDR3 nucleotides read TGCAGCGTGACGGCCGGGACAGGGGGAGAAAAACTGTTTTTT. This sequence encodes CSVTAGTGGEKLFF.

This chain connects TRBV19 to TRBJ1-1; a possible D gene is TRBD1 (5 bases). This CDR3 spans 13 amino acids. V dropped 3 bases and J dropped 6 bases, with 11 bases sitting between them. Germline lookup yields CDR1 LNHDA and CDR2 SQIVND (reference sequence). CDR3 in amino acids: CASSIGAGPEAFF. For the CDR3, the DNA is TGTGCCAGTAGTATTGGGGCAGGGCCTGAAGCTTTCTTT.

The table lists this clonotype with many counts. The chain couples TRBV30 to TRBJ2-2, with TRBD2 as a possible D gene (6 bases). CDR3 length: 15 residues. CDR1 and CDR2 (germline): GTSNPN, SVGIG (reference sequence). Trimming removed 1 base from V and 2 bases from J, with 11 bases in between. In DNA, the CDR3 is TGTGCCTGGAGTGCCACTAGCAGAAACACCGGGGAGCTGTTTTTT. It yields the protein CAWSATSRNTGELFF.

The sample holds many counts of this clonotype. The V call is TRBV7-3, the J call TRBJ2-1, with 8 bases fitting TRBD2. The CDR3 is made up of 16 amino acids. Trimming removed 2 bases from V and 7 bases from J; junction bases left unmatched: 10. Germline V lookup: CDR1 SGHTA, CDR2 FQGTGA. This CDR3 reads CASSLQPLAGLNEQFF. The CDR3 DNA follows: TGTGCCAGCAGCTTACAACCCCTAGCGGGTTTGAATGAGCAGTTCTTC. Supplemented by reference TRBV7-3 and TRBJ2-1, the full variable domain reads GAGVSQTPSNKVTEKGKYVELRCDPISGHTALYWYRQSLGQGPEFLIYFQGTGAADDSGLPNDRFFAVRPEGSVSTLKIQRTERGDSAVYLCASSLQPLAGLNEQFFGPGTRLTVL.

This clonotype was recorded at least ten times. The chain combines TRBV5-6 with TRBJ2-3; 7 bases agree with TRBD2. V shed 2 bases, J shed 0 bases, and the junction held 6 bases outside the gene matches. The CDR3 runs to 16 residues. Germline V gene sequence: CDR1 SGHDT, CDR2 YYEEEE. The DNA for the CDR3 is TGTGCCAGCAGCTTTTCGGGACTAAGAAGCACAGATACGCAGTATTTT. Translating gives CASSFSGLRSTDTQYF.

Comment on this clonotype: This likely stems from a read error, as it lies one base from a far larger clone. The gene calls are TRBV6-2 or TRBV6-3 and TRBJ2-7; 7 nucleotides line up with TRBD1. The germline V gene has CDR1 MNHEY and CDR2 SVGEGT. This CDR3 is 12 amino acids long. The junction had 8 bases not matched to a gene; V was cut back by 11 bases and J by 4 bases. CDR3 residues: CAGTDRVYEQYF. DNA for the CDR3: TGTGCCGGCACCGACAGGGTATACGAGCAGTACTTC.

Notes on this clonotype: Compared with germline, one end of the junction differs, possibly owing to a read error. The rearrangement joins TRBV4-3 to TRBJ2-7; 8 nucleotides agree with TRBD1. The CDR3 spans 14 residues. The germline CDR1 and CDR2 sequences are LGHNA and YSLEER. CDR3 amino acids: CASCQGQVAGEQYF. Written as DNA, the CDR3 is TGCGCCAGCTGCCAGGGACAGGTGGCGGGCGAGCAGTACTTC.

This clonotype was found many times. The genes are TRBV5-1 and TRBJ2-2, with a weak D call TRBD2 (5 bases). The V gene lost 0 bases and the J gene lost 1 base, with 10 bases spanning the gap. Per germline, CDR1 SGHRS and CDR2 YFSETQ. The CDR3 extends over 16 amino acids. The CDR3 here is CASSLEGGGNTGELFF. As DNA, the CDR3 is TGCGCCAGCAGCTTGGAAGGAGGAGGGAACACCGGGGAGCTGTTTTTT.

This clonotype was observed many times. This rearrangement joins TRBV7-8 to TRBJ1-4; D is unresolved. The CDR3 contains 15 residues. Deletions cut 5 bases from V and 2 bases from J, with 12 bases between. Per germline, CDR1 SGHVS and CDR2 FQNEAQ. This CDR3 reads CASSRPDVTNEKLFF. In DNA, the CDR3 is TGTGCCAGCAGCCGCCCGGATGTTACTAATGAAAAACTGTTTTTT.

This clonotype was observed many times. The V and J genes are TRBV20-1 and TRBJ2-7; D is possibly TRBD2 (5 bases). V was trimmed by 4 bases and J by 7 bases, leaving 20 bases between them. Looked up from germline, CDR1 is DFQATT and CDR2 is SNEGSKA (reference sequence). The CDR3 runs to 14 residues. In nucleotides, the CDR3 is TGCAGTGCTAAAGACCTAGGTGGGAGTCGTGAGCAGTACTTC. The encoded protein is CSAKDLGGSREQYF.

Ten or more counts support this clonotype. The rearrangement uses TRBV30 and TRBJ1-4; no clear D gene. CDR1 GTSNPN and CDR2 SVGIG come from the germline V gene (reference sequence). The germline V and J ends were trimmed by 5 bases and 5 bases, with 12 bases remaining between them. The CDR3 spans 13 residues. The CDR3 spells CAWARRRNEKLFF. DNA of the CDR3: TGTGCCTGGGCCCGACGAAGAAATGAAAAACTGTTTTTT.

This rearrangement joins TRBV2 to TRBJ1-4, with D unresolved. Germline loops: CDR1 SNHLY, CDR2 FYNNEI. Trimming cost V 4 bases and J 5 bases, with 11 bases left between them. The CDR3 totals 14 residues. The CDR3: CASSARTANEKLFF. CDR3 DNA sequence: TGTGCCAGCAGTGCTAGGACTGCCAATGAAAAACTGTTTTTT.

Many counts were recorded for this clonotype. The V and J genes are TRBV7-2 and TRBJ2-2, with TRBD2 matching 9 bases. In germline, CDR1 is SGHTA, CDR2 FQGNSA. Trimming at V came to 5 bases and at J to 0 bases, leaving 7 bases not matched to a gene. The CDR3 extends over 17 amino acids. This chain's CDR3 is CASSLTGLAANTGELFF. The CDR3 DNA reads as TGTGCCAGCAGCCTCACGGGACTAGCCGCGAACACCGGGGAGCTGTTTTTT.

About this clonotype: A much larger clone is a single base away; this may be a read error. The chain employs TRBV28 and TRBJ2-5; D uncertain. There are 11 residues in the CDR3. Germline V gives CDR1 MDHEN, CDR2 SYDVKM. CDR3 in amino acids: CQTPLQEAQYF. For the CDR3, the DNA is TGCCAGACCCCGTTACAAGAGGCCCAGTACTTC.

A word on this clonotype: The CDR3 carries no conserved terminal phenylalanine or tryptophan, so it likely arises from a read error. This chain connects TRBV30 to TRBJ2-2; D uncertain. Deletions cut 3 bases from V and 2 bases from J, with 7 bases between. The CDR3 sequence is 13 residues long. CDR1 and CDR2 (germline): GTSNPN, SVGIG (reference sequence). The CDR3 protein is CAWSVGNTGELFS. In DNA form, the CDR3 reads TGTGCCTGGAGCGTGGGTAACACCGGGGAGCTGTTTTCT.